This T cell receptor (beta chain) derives from a study of a mutant IDH1 vaccine in newly diagnosed glioma. Whole-study context: Eight vaccinations went to patients in weeks 1, 3, 5, 7, 11, 15, 19, 23. Patients got their first vaccination 4-6 weeks after radiotherapy alone, or with temozolomide cycles.

As regards this clone: Its antigen is as yet unknown.

V was pared by 7 bases and J by 4 bases, with 17 bases between. This CDR3 spans 15 amino acids. CDR1 and CDR2 (germline): MNHEY, SVGAGI. Profiled with immunoSEQ multiplex PCR; TCRdb holds only in-frame clones, not every one. The sample includes over 35,000 clones, 81% seen only once; the top ten take about 5%. Regarding time point: week 23, last vaccination. Each vaccine dose was 300 ug of mutant IDH1 20-mer peptide, with topical imiquimod. This sample comprised PBMCs, obtained from a glioma patient whose treatment included an IDH1 peptide vaccine. This TCR was sampled from a man in his forties with glioma. The chain carries TRBV6-5 and TRBJ1-3; D is uncertain. CDR3 sequence reads: CASTPPRGKGNTIYF. CDR3 DNA sequence: TGTGCCAGCACCCCCCCCAGAGGGAAGGGAAACACCATATATTTT.